This T cell receptor beta chain was sequenced during a study of blood T cells in healthy people across ages. Germline V gene lookup returns CDR1 MDHEN and CDR2 SYDVKM. Trimming took 10 bases from V and 3 from J; bases not matched to a gene: 8. This CDR3 region has 13 residues. A second roughly 6 to 11 cycle PCR used barcoded and J-beta primers. TCRdb independently ran MiXCR on the 5' RACE reads; one entry per CDR3 protein. The sample contains some 850,000 distinct CDR3 sequences, roughly 25% of which appear only once. General observations from the study: Whereas aged donors had fewer naive CD4+ cells, long-lived donors had more of them and higher diversity.

This clonotype was detected a few times. The antigen remains undetermined. Separately, the same data were catalogued under a study of T cells of mothers and their children. As that report states: The people who donated were three healthy Caucasian mothers and their six children. Evidence of persistent microchimeric T cell clones was absent.

The specimen was blood. The gene calls are TRBV28 and TRBJ2-5, with 7 bases fitting TRBD1. The TCR was taken from a boy aged 5 to 17 in good health. CDR3 coding DNA: TGTGCCACCAGGGAGACAGGGAAAGAGACCCAGTACTTC. Translating it yields CATRETGKETQYF.